These 14 T cell receptor beta chains were sequenced from one sample in a study of OX40 agonist ivuxolimab in advanced cancers. Generated by immunoSEQ multiplex PCR, the TCRdb table keeps only in-frame clones and is missing some. Of fewer than 30,000 clones in the sample, roughly 79% are singletons; the top ten hold about 30%. The specimen was CD4+ or CD8+ T cells sorted from blood, collected in a trial of the OX40 agonist ivuxolimab. These receptors all come from an adult with an advanced solid tumor such as melanoma, head and neck, liver or kidney cancer.

This sequence joins TRBV5-5 and TRBJ2-1; D remains unclear. CDR1 and CDR2 from the germline V gene are SGHKS and YYEKEE (reference sequence). The CDR3 is 12 amino acids. The V and J ends lost 0 bases and 8 bases respectively, with 6 bases between them. The CDR3 DNA is TGTGCCAGCAGCTTGGCGAGCGATGAGCAGTTCTTC. It yields the protein CASSLASDEQFF. The full variable domain, with the rest looked up from reference TRBV5-5 and TRBJ2-1, is DAGVTQSPTHLIKTRGQQVTLRCSPISGHKSVSWYQQVLGQGPQFIFQYYEKEERGRGNFPDRFSARQFPNYSSELNVNALLLGDSALYLCASSLASDEQFFGPGTRLTVL.

J is TRBJ1-5 and V is TRBV7-6; perhaps TRBD1 as D (5 bases). V dropped 5 bases and J dropped 5 bases, with 13 bases sitting between them. Germline V gene lookup returns CDR1 SGHVS and CDR2 FNYEAQ. The CDR3 is made up of 14 amino acids. The CDR3: CASSAQGLYQPQHF. The CDR3 nucleotides read TGTGCCAGCAGCGCTCAGGGTTTGTATCAGCCCCAGCATTTT.

The genes are TRBV5-4 and TRBJ2-7, with D unclear. CDR3 length equals 15 residues. V dropped 0 bases and J dropped 6 bases, with 16 bases sitting between them. CDR1 and CDR2 from the germline V gene are SGHNT and YYREEE (reference sequence). For the CDR3, the DNA is TGTGCCAGCAGCTTGGCGTCAGAGGCCTTACGCGAGCAGTACTTC. Translating it yields CASSLASEALREQYF.

The rearrangement joins TRBV13 to TRBJ2-7; possible D gene TRBD2, 5 bases. V lost 5 bases and J 3 bases, leaving 11 bases between the germline ends. The CDR3 consists of 13 residues. The germline CDR1 and CDR2 sequences are PRHDT and FYEKMQ (reference sequence). CDR3 protein: CASSHGLGYEQYF. The CDR3 bases are TGTGCCAGCAGCCACGGACTGGGCTACGAGCAGTACTTC.

V is TRBV29-1 and J is TRBJ2-1, with TRBD1 matching over 9 bases. In germline, CDR1 is SQVTM, CDR2 ANQGSEA. This CDR3 region has 12 residues. V shed 8 bases and J 9 bases; nucleotides not matched to a gene: 8. CDR3 in amino acids: CSYPGQGAEQFF. CDR3 in DNA: TGCAGCTACCCGGGACAGGGCGCTGAGCAGTTCTTC.

The chain joins TRBV19 to TRBJ2-2; no firm D call. The V and J ends lost 3 bases and 5 bases respectively, with 4 bases between them. The CDR3 runs to 12 residues. Germline V gene lookup returns CDR1 LNHDA and CDR2 SQIVND (reference sequence). The CDR3: CASSMGTGELFF. In DNA form, the CDR3 reads TGTGCCAGTAGTATGGGGACCGGGGAGCTGTTTTTT.

This chain joins TRBV9 and TRBJ2-3; TRBD2 agrees at 13 bases. The V gene end was trimmed by 3 bases and the J gene end by 5 bases; junction bases not matched to a gene: 6. Germline values: CDR1 SGDLS, CDR2 YYNGEE. The CDR3 extends over 16 amino acids. The CDR3 loop is CASSAGLAGERDTQYF. CDR3 bases: TGTGCCAGCAGCGCCGGACTAGCGGGAGAGAGAGATACGCAGTATTTT.

In regard to this clone: Other DNA sequences in the sample encode the same CDR3. The CDR3 nucleotides are TGTGCCTGGAGTAGAGGTACAGATAGCAATCAGCCCCAGCATTTT. Amino acid sequence: CAWSRGTDSNQPQHF. This sequence joins TRBV30 and TRBJ1-5; D ambiguous. The V gene lost 2 bases and the J gene lost 0 bases, with 11 bases spanning the gap. The CDR3 extends over 15 amino acids. Germline V CDR1 and CDR2: GTSNPN, SVGIG (reference sequence).

V gene TRBV7-9 combines with J gene TRBJ2-7, with TRBD2 as a possible D gene (5 bases). This CDR3 contains 15 residues. In germline, CDR1 is SEHNR, CDR2 FQNEAQ (reference sequence). Between the trimmed V and J ends, which lost 0 bases and 5 bases, there was a span of 14 bases. This chain's CDR3 is CASSLARAFLHEQYF. As DNA, the CDR3 is TGTGCCAGCAGCTTAGCGAGGGCCTTCCTTCACGAGCAGTACTTC.

This chain links TRBV10-3 with TRBJ2-7, with unresolved D. V was trimmed by 0 bases and J by 7 bases, leaving 16 bases between them. CDR3 length: 15 amino acids. Germline values: CDR1 ENHRY, CDR2 SYGVKD. The CDR3 loop reads CAISESYSGFGEQYF. The CDR3, as DNA: TGTGCCATCAGTGAGTCGTACTCGGGCTTTGGTGAGCAGTACTTC.

This clone has only one observation. The CDR3, as DNA: TGTGCCAGCAGCCGGCCCCAGGGGGCCTCAACCTACGAGCAGTACTTC. Protein sequence: CASSRPQGASTYEQYF. This rearrangement joins TRBV5-8 to TRBJ2-7, with TRBD1 matching over 8 bases. This CDR3 has 16 residues. Germline CDR1 is SGHTS and CDR2 is YDEGEE. Unmatched junction bases numbered 11, after V lost 4 bases and J lost 2 bases. Full variable domain (rest looked up from reference TRBV5-8 and TRBJ2-7): EAGVTQSPTHLIKTRGQQATLRCSPISGHTSVYWYQQALGLGLQFLLWYDEGEERNRGNFPPRFSGRQFPNYSSELNVNALELEDSALYLCASSRPQGASTYEQYFGPGTRLTVT.

The rearrangement uses TRBV5-4 and TRBJ1-1; no firm D call. This CDR3 contains 14 residues. Germline CDR1 and CDR2: SGHNT and YYREEE (reference sequence). The V gene lost 1 base and the J gene lost 1 base, with 8 bases spanning the gap. As DNA, the CDR3 is TGTGCCAGCAGCTTGCCTTGGGGGAACACTGAAGCTTTCTTT. It yields the protein CASSLPWGNTEAFF.

This clone turned up a few times. The genes are TRBV6-5 and TRBJ1-1; D is uncertain. This CDR3 is built from 14 residues. The germline gives CDR1 MNHEY, CDR2 SVGAGI. V was cut by 2 bases and J by 1 base, with 8 bases left in between. The CDR3 DNA reads as TGTGCCAGCAGTTACCAAGGGAGGAACACTGAAGCTTTCTTT. This codes for CASSYQGRNTEAFF.

The rearrangement uses TRBV29-1 and TRBJ1-1, with D maybe TRBD1 (6 bases). The germline CDR1 and CDR2 sequences are SQVTM and ANQGSEA. This CDR3 has 13 residues. The ends were cut back, 5 bases at V and 5 bases at J, with 15 bases in the middle. CDR3 in DNA: TGCAGCGTTCCCCGGGGGGCGGGAACTGAAGCTTTCTTT. It is translated as CSVPRGAGTEAFF.